This T cell receptor beta chain derives from a study of vaccination and CD4 T cells after COVID-19. Study overall: Researchers treated control cultures with a CEFX pool, an HIV-1 Nef pool, or no peptide. Findings and limits, study-wide: Convalescent patients' vaccine-specific clones were spike mono-reactive in 304 of 307 cases.

Cultured CD4+ T cells had their DNA profiled by the Oncomine TCR Beta short-read assay. Extraction of genomic DNA was performed on cultured CD4+ T cells. TCRdb reanalysed the PCR reads using MiXCR and keeps one entry per CDR3 protein. The profile shows more than 13,000 distinct CDR3 sequences, just over 20% of them singletons. Stated treatment: roughly 10-day PBMC culture with coronavirus spike peptide pools or control peptides (ViraFEST assay). Expansion of antigen-specific T cells with peptide pools by ViraFEST preceded sequencing of TCRs. This clonotype has more than one count but fewer than ten. What it recognizes is unknown. CDR1 and CDR2 (germline): LNHDA, SQIVND (reference sequence). Trimming stripped 11 bases from V and 6 bases from J, with 13 bases between. The CDR3 spans 12 residues.

The V gene is TRBV19, the J gene TRBJ1-4, with no clear D. The sequences come from CD4+ T cells from blood, cultured in vitro, collected before SARS-CoV-2 vaccination. The TCR originated in a human donor who received a COVID-19 vaccine. CDR3 in DNA: TGTGCCGGACGATCTAAAGATGAAAAACTGTTTTTT. Translated, it gives CAGRSKDEKLFF.